Following are 21 T cell receptor beta chains from one sample sequenced in a study of technical replicates of blood from several donors. Some clones are missing from TCRdb's copy, which holds only in-frame ones; the method was immunoSEQ multiplex PCR. The repertoire has around 83,000 clones, about 91% of them found once; the top ten carry 0.3% to 0.45%. Source material: T cells isolated from PBMCs. These receptor sequences come from a human donor in good health. Some clones in this sample may be carry-over from other donors' samples.

This CDR3 is CASSLHGWEGNQPQHF. The CDR3, as DNA: TGTGCCAGCAGCTTGCATGGGTGGGAGGGCAATCAGCCCCAGCATTTT. The J gene is TRBJ1-5, the V gene TRBV5-5, with D unclear. Per germline, CDR1 SGHKS and CDR2 YYEKEE (reference sequence). This CDR3 region has 16 residues. V was shortened by 1 base and J by 2 bases, with 13 bases between the two germline ends.

The chain employs TRBV7-6 and TRBJ2-3; the match to TRBD2 covers 12 bases. The length of the CDR3 is 17 residues. With 2 bases clipped from V and 2 bases from J, the junction kept 5 bases outside the gene matches. CDR1 is SGHVS, CDR2 FNYEAQ, per germline. The CDR3 nucleotides read TGTGCCAGCAGCTTACGACTAGCGGGGGAGATCACAGATACGCAGTATTTT. Protein: CASSLRLAGEITDTQYF.

The chain carries TRBV21-1 and TRBJ1-4. TRBV21-1 is a documented pseudogene. The CDR3 is 15 residues long. CDR3 region: CASSNLNTLEEKLFF. The CDR3 region has the DNA TGTGCCAGCAGCAATCTAAACACTTTGGAGGAAAAACTGTTTTTT.

A single count supports this clone. V and J are TRBV29-1 and TRBJ1-4; maybe TRBD1 (5 bases). CDR1 is SQVTM, CDR2 ANQGSEA, per germline. V gave up 8 bases and J gave up 8 bases, with 15 bases separating them. The CDR3 has 12 amino acids. This chain's CDR3 is CSTGGQGEKLFF. The CDR3 bases are TGCAGCACAGGAGGGCAGGGCGAAAAACTGTTTTTT.

This sequence joins TRBV7-2 and TRBJ2-2, with a weak D call TRBD1 (6 bases). The V and J ends lost 1 base and 10 bases respectively, with 10 bases between them. Germline CDR1 SGHTA, CDR2 FQGNSA. CDR3 length: 13 residues. CDR3 amino acids: CASSLVGGMELFF. CDR3 nucleotide sequence: TGTGCCAGCAGCTTAGTAGGGGGTATGGAGCTGTTTTTT.

The CDR3 here is CASIDEVSYGYTF. CDR3 DNA: TGTGCCAGTATTGATGAGGTTTCCTATGGCTACACCTTC. This chain connects TRBV19 to TRBJ1-2; D gene uncertain. The CDR3 consists of 13 residues. Trimming took 7 bases from V and 4 from J, leaving 13 bases between them. Germline CDR1 LNHDA, CDR2 SQIVND (reference sequence). Full variable domain (missing parts from reference TRBV19 and TRBJ1-2): DGGITQSPKYLFRKEGQNVTLSCEQNLNHDAMYWYRQDPGQGLRLIYYSQIVNDFQKGDIAEGYSVSREKKESFPLTVTSAQKNPTAFYLCASIDEVSYGYTFGSGTRLTVV.

The rearrangement joins TRBV5-1 to TRBJ1-2; TRBD1 aligns across 8 bases. The V segment lost 2 bases and the J segment 3 bases; nucleotides outside the gene matches: 6. The germline CDR1 and CDR2 sequences are SGHRS and YFSETQ. The CDR3 covers 15 residues. This CDR3 is CASSLQGGFDYGYTF. The CDR3 DNA sequence: TGCGCCAGCAGCTTACAGGGGGGCTTTGACTATGGCTACACCTTC.

This clone was counted only a few times. The V gene is TRBV18, the J gene TRBJ1-2; no clear D gene. V lost 2 bases to trimming and J lost 3 bases, with 7 bases between them. The CDR3 covers 13 residues. Germline-derived CDR1 and CDR2 are KGHSH and LQKENI. The CDR3 spells CASSPAEDYGYTF. DNA of the CDR3: TGTGCCAGCTCACCAGCGGAGGACTATGGCTACACCTTC.

The chain recombines TRBV5-5 with TRBJ1-1, with D tentatively TRBD1 (5 bases). The V end lost 0 bases, the J end lost 9 bases, and 15 bases lay between the germline ends. The germline gives CDR1 SGHKS, CDR2 YYEKEE (reference sequence). This CDR3 spans 14 amino acids. The CDR3 DNA follows: TGTGCCAGCAGCTTGGTTACGGACACAACAAAAGCTTTCTTT. Translation: CASSLVTDTTKAFF.

The chain uses TRBV29-1 and TRBJ2-1, with 15 nucleotides matching TRBD2. The CDR3 extends over 15 amino acids. Per the germline V gene, CDR1 is SQVTM and CDR2 is ANQGSEA. Trimming removed 4 bases from V and 6 bases from J; junction bases left unmatched: 4. The CDR3 region is CSVGTSGRGSNEQFF. The CDR3 region has the DNA TGCAGCGTTGGGACTAGCGGGAGGGGGTCCAATGAGCAGTTCTTC.

The rearrangement links TRBV7-6 to TRBJ1-1; TRBD1 agrees at 8 bases. Germline V gene data show CDR1 as SGHVS and CDR2 as FNYEAQ. Losses at the gene ends were 5 bases for V and 7 bases for J; bases not matched to a gene: 6. CDR3 size: 13 residues. The DNA of the CDR3 is TGTGCCAGCAGCCTCAATACAGGGGGTGAAGCTTTCTTT. This codes for CASSLNTGGEAFF.

V usage is TRBV19 and J usage is TRBJ2-5; D gene unclear. The CDR3 contains 11 residues. Trimming shortened V by 10 bases and J by 4 bases, and 10 bases separated the two germline ends. Germline lookup yields CDR1 LNHDA and CDR2 SQIVND (reference sequence). Here the CDR3 DNA reads TGTGCCACAAGGCTAGGAGAGACCCAGTACTTC. Protein product: CATRLGETQYF.

The rearrangement joins TRBV5-5 to TRBJ2-7; D possibly corresponds to TRBD2 (6 bases). Trimming shortened V by 4 bases and J by 3 bases, and 23 bases separated the two germline ends. Germline-derived CDR1 and CDR2 are SGHKS and YYEKEE (reference sequence). The CDR3 contains 17 residues. CDR3 sequence reads: CASSPNWRAGGFYEQYF. DNA of the CDR3: TGTGCCAGCAGCCCCAATTGGCGAGCGGGTGGATTCTACGAGCAGTACTTC.

This chain connects TRBV7-3 to TRBJ2-2; TRBD2 is a possible D gene (5 bases). Germline loops: CDR1 SGHTA, CDR2 FQGTGA. The CDR3 runs to 14 residues. The V end was cut by 5 bases, the J end by 6 bases, with 13 bases between. The CDR3 nucleotides read TGTGCCAGCAGCCCGCCGGGATGGTCCGGGGAGCTGTTTTTT. Amino acids: CASSPPGWSGELFF.

The rearrangement joins TRBV7-3 to TRBJ2-5, with D perhaps matching TRBD1 (5 bases). The CDR3 sequence is 16 residues long. V was cut by 1 base and J by 2 bases, with 14 bases left in between. Germline assignment: CDR1 SGHTA and CDR2 FQGTGA. This chain's CDR3 is CASSLNDRGTQETQYF. The CDR3 DNA follows: TGTGCCAGCAGCTTAAACGATAGGGGAACTCAAGAGACCCAGTACTTC.

This clone has more than one count but fewer than ten. The chain couples TRBV5-1 to TRBJ1-1; TRBD1 might be the D (5 bases). There are 13 residues in the CDR3. Germline V gene sequence: CDR1 SGHRS, CDR2 YFSETQ. Deletions cut 4 bases from V and 11 bases from J, with 18 bases between. CDR3 DNA sequence: TGCGCCAGCAGCACGCTGCGGGGGAAGAAGGCTTTCTTT. Translation: CASSTLRGKKAFF.

This clone was recorded once. V and J are TRBV19 and TRBJ1-1; D unclear. This CDR3 is 14 amino acids long. CDR1 and CDR2 (germline): LNHDA, SQIVND (reference sequence). The V end was cut by 6 bases, the J end by 1 base, with 12 bases between. CDR3 DNA: TGTGCCAGTAGCCTGACACCCCAGAACACTGAAGCTTTCTTT. Residues: CASSLTPQNTEAFF.

V and J are TRBV5-5 and TRBJ1-5; 9 bases line up with TRBD1. With V trimmed by 4 bases and J by 0 bases, 11 bases remained unmatched. CDR1 and CDR2 from the germline V gene are SGHKS and YYEKEE (reference sequence). This CDR3 is 18 amino acids long. The CDR3 nucleotides are TGTGCCAGCAGCATCACGGGACAGGGACCAGATAGCAATCAGCCCCAGCATTTT. Translated, it gives CASSITGQGPDSNQPQHF.

This chain uses TRBV29-1 with TRBJ1-2, with a possible D match to TRBD1 (5 bases). V was trimmed by 5 bases and J by 2 bases, leaving 9 bases between them. Germline assignment: CDR1 SQVTM and CDR2 ANQGSEA. This CDR3 has 12 amino acids. For the CDR3, the DNA is TGCAGCGTTTCCGGGGGGAACTATGGCTACACCTTC. Its protein product is CSVSGGNYGYTF.

This clone was counted a single time. DNA of the CDR3: TGTGCCAGAGAAACGCCGGGAGCGGGGGAGCAGTACTTC. This gives the protein CARETPGAGEQYF. J is TRBJ2-7 and V is TRBV2; 7 nucleotides line up with TRBD2. Germline assignment: CDR1 SNHLY and CDR2 FYNNEI. CDR3 length: 13 residues. The ends lost 9 bases at V and 7 bases at J; junction bases unmatched: 12.

The chain uses TRBV6-5 and TRBJ2-7; 8 bases agree with TRBD1. Germline V CDR1 and CDR2: MNHEY, SVGAGI. The CDR3 is made up of 13 amino acids. V lost 6 bases to trimming and J lost 6 bases; unmatched junction nucleotides: 7. CDR3 loop: CASRPTGVGEQYF. Written as DNA, the CDR3 is TGTGCCAGCAGGCCGACAGGGGTCGGCGAGCAGTACTTC.